Given below is one TCR beta chain in context. Which antigen it targets is not known. No much larger clone exists at a distance of one base, and base qualities are not known. V and J lose 5 bases and 2 bases, and a span of 14 bases separates them. The CDR3 sequence holds 15 residues, the cysteine and phenylalanine included. Just the 45-base CDR3 DNA is kept, in frame starting at base 1. The germline V gene specifies LGHNT as CDR1 and FRNRAP as CDR2. These data belong to a study of T cells in Graves' hyperthyroidism and ophthalmopathy (dated by TCRdb to between 2017 and 2020). Broadly, across the study: Peripheral blood was collected at initial diagnosis, before any treatment. Prospective prediction of ophthalmopathy was tested in an independent validation cohort consisting of 18 hyperthyroidism patients and 15 to 17 patients who later progressed to ophthalmopathy. In addition, the study compared T-cell repertoires in thyroid tissue and in blood from 6 or 7 Graves' hyperthyroidism patients. According to the paper, TCR Vbeta CDR3 sequencing was carried out on 120 to 150 peripheral blood samples, which came from 40 to 45 ophthalmopathy, 80 or so hyperthyroidism and roughly 17 progressor patients. Once sampling was done, hyperthyroidism patients were given methimazole at a starting dose of 30 mg daily, whereas ophthalmopathy patients were given high-dose intravenous methylprednisolone. For training and testing, the approximately 97 patients in the discovery cohort were randomly divided in a 7:3 ratio. TCR V-J signatures able to tell the groups apart were searched for in a discovery cohort of 90 to 100 patients, of whom roughly 42 had Graves' ophthalmopathy and roughly 58 had stable Graves' hyperthyroidism.

The TCR beta CDR3 regions were amplified from RNA transcripts. The first round of RT-PCR for the TCR CDR3 was performed with the HTBI primer set and the Qiagen OneStep RT-PCR kit. Libraries were constructed in a second round of multiplex PCR, after which size selection and purification were performed. The libraries were sequenced on an Illumina HiSeq2000 using paired-end 100 bp reads. The original pipeline was this. SOAPnuke was used to process the raw data, with reads discarded if the reads contained adapters or uncalled bases, had a mean Phred below 15, or lacked an exact constant-primer or identifier match. COPE v1.2.5 was used to merge the high-quality paired reads, and each unique nucleotide sequence was defined as a clonotype. MiTCR v1.1 was used to align clonotypes to the IMGT TRBV, TRBD and TRBJ reference segments. The analysis was restricted to V-J combinations with a frequency above 0.0001, which together covered about 99% of the repertoires. The TCS score was defined as the ratio of F50 (clonal expansion) to E x V (chaos), calculated using BLOSUM62-based TCRdist between CDR3 peptides within each V-J. Welch's t-statistics and random forest reduced roughly 500 V-J features to about 12, which were used in a naive Bayes classifier (R e1071). The raw public data were reprocessed by TCRdb itself: fastp quality trimming at Q25, MiXCR clonotype calling, in-frame beta chains only. Each CDR3 protein appears once, grouped with its most common genes and DNA. TCRdb, rather than the study authors, made the V and J calls. The sample yields fewer than 600,000 distinct CDR3 sequences; around an eighth were counted once. The biggest ten clones account for 15% to 20% of the sample.

The research as a whole found: Sample size was not statistically predetermined, and investigators were not blinded to group allocation. A model built on a 13 V-J signature distinguished ophthalmopathy from stable hyperthyroidism, reaching approximately 89% sensitivity and around 81% specificity in cross-validation and 80%/75% in testing. Most expanded thyroid clonotypes (frequency above 0.001) were also detected in blood, a finding suggesting that blood repertoires may reflect thyroid immune responses. In validation, the model predicted progression to ophthalmopathy with just under 71% sensitivity and approximately 72% specificity, a median of roughly seven months before onset.

Stable Graves' hyperthyroidism was defined as no progression to ophthalmopathy during 18 months of follow-up. The hyperthyroidism patients were between 18 and 65 years old and newly diagnosed, with a disease duration of less than 2 months. Any patient with an uncontrolled infection, another autoimmune disease, pregnancy or lactation was excluded. Clinical symptoms, serum thyroxine and TRAb, thyroid ultrasound, and orbital computed tomography formed the basis for the diagnoses. PBMCs were separated from around 9.1 ml of fresh peripheral blood using Ficoll-Paque density gradient centrifugation. Total RNA was extracted using Trizol reagent, and RNA quality was assessed on an Agilent 2100 Bioanalyzer.

The sample consisted of blood. The rearrangement joined TRBV12-5 to TRBJ2-3; TRBD2 could be the D gene, as 5 bases match. This sequence was found in a young woman with Graves' hyperthyroidism. The bases read TGTGCTAGTGGTACGGGTACTAGGCCCACAGATACGCAGTATTTT. Translated, this gives CASGTGTRPTDTQYF. With all but the CDR3 taken from the reference TRBV12-5 and TRBJ2-3 genes, the full variable domain is: DARVTQTPRHKVTEMGQEVTMRCQPILGHNTVFWYRQTMMQGLELLAYFRNRAPLDDSGMPKDRFSAEMPDATLATLKIQPSEPRDSAVYFCASGTGTRPTDTQYFGPGTRLTVL.